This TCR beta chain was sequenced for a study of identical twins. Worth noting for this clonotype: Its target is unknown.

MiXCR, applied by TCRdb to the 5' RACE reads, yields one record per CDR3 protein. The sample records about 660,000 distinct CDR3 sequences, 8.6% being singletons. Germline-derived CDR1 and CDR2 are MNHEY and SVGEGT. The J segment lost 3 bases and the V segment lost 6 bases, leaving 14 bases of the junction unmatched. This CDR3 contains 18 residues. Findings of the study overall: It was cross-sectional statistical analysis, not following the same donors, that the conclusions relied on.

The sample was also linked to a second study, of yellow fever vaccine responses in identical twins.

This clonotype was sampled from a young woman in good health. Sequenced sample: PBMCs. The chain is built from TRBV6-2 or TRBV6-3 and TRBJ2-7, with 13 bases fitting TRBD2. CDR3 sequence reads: CASSAGTSGTIIHYEQYF. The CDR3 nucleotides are TGTGCCAGCAGCGCAGGGACTAGCGGGACCATCATCCACTACGAGCAGTACTTC.